This T cell receptor beta chain is drawn from a study of identical twins. TCRdb re-called the 5' RACE reads through MiXCR, storing one row per CDR3 protein. The sample has hundreds of thousands of distinct CDR3 sequences, 21% seen once. This CDR3 contains 15 residues. Germline CDR1 and CDR2: MNHEY and SVGEGT. V was clipped by 8 bases and J by 5 bases, with 21 bases between them. Whole-study results and caveats: Insertions were fewer in abundant cord blood beta clonotypes, whereas memory repertoires showed none of this pattern.

As concerns this clonotype: The antigen is undetermined.

The same sample was also used in a study of T cells expressing NK-cell markers.

Material for sequencing was PBMCs. The chain links TRBV6-2 or TRBV6-3 to TRBJ1-1; possibly TRBD1 for D (5 bases). The TCR comes from a woman aged 18-35 years in good health. CDR3 in DNA: TGTGCCAGCCTTGAGAAGGGGCAGGTTGCGACTGAAGCTTTCTTT. It yields the protein CASLEKGQVATEAFF.